A single sample gave rise to the 18 T cell receptor beta chains below, sequenced in a study of T cell repertoires in cytomegalovirus infection. Their antigens are not known. TCRdb reprocessed the reads with MiXCR, giving one entry per CDR3 protein. The table has about 700,000 distinct CDR3 sequences, roughly 30% seen once. Material: cultured PBMCs, obtained from culture after CMV antigen stimulation. These receptors were collected from a human donor in good health (CMV status not recorded). Some clones in this sample may be carry-over from other donors' samples.

The sample holds a few counts of this clonotype. The rearrangement joins TRBV6-6 to TRBJ1-5; perhaps TRBD1 as D (6 bases). V lost 5 bases and J lost 6, with 17 bases in between. This CDR3 comprises 15 residues. From germline, CDR1 is MNHNY and CDR2 SVGAGI (reference sequence). CDR3 protein: CASSRKRDTVQPQHF. DNA for the CDR3: TGTGCCAGCAGTCGTAAACGGGACACGGTTCAGCCCCAGCATTTT.

This clonotype was counted between two and nine times. The rearrangement joins TRBV7-6 to TRBJ1-6; 7 bases fit TRBD1. The CDR3 covers 15 residues. Per the germline V gene, CDR1 is SGHVS and CDR2 is FNYEAQ. V lost 3 bases, J lost 8 bases, and 7 bases stayed unmatched. Written as DNA, the CDR3 is TGTGCCAGCAGCTTGGACAGGATTAAGGATTCACCCCTCCACTTT. This codes for CASSLDRIKDSPLHF.

The rearrangement links TRBV12-3 or TRBV12-4 to TRBJ1-5; TRBD1 is a possible D gene (5 bases). V lost 10 bases, J lost 6 bases, and 19 bases lay in between. This CDR3 region has 14 residues. CDR3 sequence (DNA): TGTGCCAACCCCCCGTGGGGCGGACGTCAGCCCCAGCATTTT. Protein sequence: CANPPWGGRQPQHF.

With respect to this clonotype: A read error is possible here, since a much larger clone lies one base away. DNA for the CDR3: TGTGCCAGCAGTTACTTGATAGGGGGGAGATTCAACACTGAAGCTTTCTTT. Its protein product is CASSYLIGGRFNTEAFF. This chain uses TRBV6-8 with TRBJ1-1; D possibly corresponds to TRBD1 (6 bases). This CDR3 has 17 amino acids. The germline CDR1 and CDR2 sequences are MNHGY and SAAAGT. The V and J ends lost 1 base and 2 bases respectively, with 17 bases between them.

This chain uses TRBV2 with TRBJ2-1; D may be TRBD2 (6 bases). Germline CDR1 and CDR2: SNHLY and FYNNEI. Trimming took off 8 bases at V and 4 bases at J, with 12 bases between the two ends. CDR3 length equals 13 residues. The CDR3 DNA reads as TGTGCCAGCCTTGGAGGGTATTACAATGAGCAGTTCTTC. The encoded protein is CASLGGYYNEQFF.

The CDR3 loop reads CSVEDRVLAGGNEQFF. The CDR3 DNA sequence: TGCAGCGTTGAAGATCGGGTGCTAGCGGGGGGGAATGAGCAGTTCTTC. The chain has TRBV29-1 and TRBJ2-1, with 12 nucleotides matching TRBD2. The V segment lost 0 bases and the J segment 7 bases; nucleotides outside the gene matches: 7. CDR3 size: 16 residues. Germline V gene data show CDR1 as SQVTM and CDR2 as ANQGSEA.

The chain links TRBV11-1 to TRBJ1-2, with D maybe TRBD1 (5 bases). V was shortened by 3 bases and J by 6 bases, with 11 bases between the two germline ends. The CDR3 is made up of 13 amino acids. Germline V lookup: CDR1 SGHAT, CDR2 FQDESV (reference sequence). CDR3 bases: TGTGCCAGCAGCTTCGCAGGGACGGATGGCTACACCTTC. It is translated as CASSFAGTDGYTF.

This clonotype has ten or more counts. This sequence joins TRBV6-1 and TRBJ1-5; no firm D call. The V and J ends lost 7 bases and 2 bases respectively, with 15 bases between them. Germline V gene sequence: CDR1 MNHNS, CDR2 SASEGT. This CDR3 is built from 15 residues. This CDR3 reads CASMGWYLGNQPQHF. DNA for the CDR3: TGTGCCAGCATGGGTTGGTATTTGGGCAATCAGCCCCAGCATTTT.

This chain joins TRBV18 and TRBJ1-1; D not resolved. The CDR3 length is 14 residues. Germline CDR1 KGHSH, CDR2 LQKENI. V gave up 5 bases and J gave up 4 bases, with 14 bases separating them. The CDR3 protein is CASSDLGEGTEAFF. The CDR3 bases are TGTGCCAGCTCAGATCTTGGGGAGGGCACTGAAGCTTTCTTT.

This sequence joins TRBV6-2 or TRBV6-3 and TRBJ2-4; possibly TRBD2 for D (5 bases). This CDR3 region has 11 residues. Germline CDR1 and CDR2: MNHEY and SVGEGT. The germline V and J ends were trimmed by 6 bases and 8 bases, with 8 bases remaining between them. As DNA, the CDR3 is TGTGCCAGCAGGCGGCGGGACATTCAGTACTTC. This codes for CASRRRDIQYF.

This chain links TRBV11-2 with TRBJ2-3; TRBD1 is a possible D gene (5 bases). The CDR3 totals 15 residues. Trimming took off 5 bases at V and 3 bases at J, with 15 bases between the two ends. CDR1 and CDR2 from the germline V gene are SGHAT and FQNNGV. The CDR3 DNA reads as TGTGCCAGCAGCGCAGGGATGTCGGAGACAGATACGCAGTATTTT. This translates into CASSAGMSETDTQYF.

The J gene is TRBJ1-6, the V gene TRBV7-6, with a possible D match to TRBD1 (6 bases). Trimming took off 3 bases at V and 7 bases at J, with 10 bases between the two ends. CDR1 is SGHVS, CDR2 FNYEAQ, per germline. The CDR3 runs 14 residues. In DNA form, the CDR3 reads TGTGCCAGCAGCTTTGGACAGTTAAATTCACCCCTCCACTTT. Residues: CASSFGQLNSPLHF.

V is TRBV28 and J is TRBJ1-2; D might be TRBD1 (5 bases). With 11 bases removed from V and 4 bases from J, the gap between germline ends came to 14 bases. Germline V gives CDR1 MDHEN, CDR2 SYDVKM. The CDR3 extends over 12 amino acids. The CDR3 DNA sequence: TGTGCCGTAGGGGAACTCGCCTATGGCTACACCTTC. This encodes CAVGELAYGYTF.

In this sample, this clonotype turned up many times. The chain joins TRBV28 to TRBJ2-7; 9 bases are a match to TRBD1. J gave up 2 bases and V 7 bases, and 6 bases lay outside the gene matches. Germline V gene data show CDR1 as MDHEN and CDR2 as SYDVKM. The CDR3 runs 14 residues. The CDR3 sequence is CASTSGTGTYEQYF. The CDR3 bases are TGTGCCAGCACCTCCGGGACAGGGACCTACGAGCAGTACTTC.

V and J are TRBV28 and TRBJ1-5; D unresolved. The CDR3 is 13 amino acids. V lost 8 bases, J lost 7 bases, and 15 bases lay in between. CDR1 and CDR2 (germline): MDHEN, SYDVKM. CDR3 nucleotides: TGTGCCAGCGTGGGTCCCCGTTGGCAGCCCCAGCATTTT. Translation: CASVGPRWQPQHF.

The sample holds a few counts of this clonotype. J is TRBJ2-3 and V is TRBV19; weak D call: TRBD2 (6 bases). The CDR3 covers 17 residues. Germline V gene lookup returns CDR1 LNHDA and CDR2 SQIVND (reference sequence). Trimming cost V 0 bases and J 6 bases, with 19 bases left between them. CDR3 coding DNA: TGTGCCAGTAGTATAGATCACATCCCAACCGGAGGGGATACGCAGTATTTT. Its translation is CASSIDHIPTGGDTQYF.

This clonotype was observed a handful of times. The rearrangement joins TRBV5-6 to TRBJ2-7; 8 nucleotides match TRBD2. The CDR3 loop spans 19 amino acids. Trimming at V came to 2 bases and at J to 1 base, leaving 17 bases not matched to a gene. Looked up from germline, CDR1 is SGHDT and CDR2 is YYEEEE. The CDR3 loop reads CASSFWMYGPGGRSYEQYF. CDR3 in DNA: TGTGCCAGCAGCTTCTGGATGTATGGGCCCGGCGGGAGGTCCTACGAGCAGTACTTC.

CDR3 in DNA: TGTGCCAGTAGTATTCAGGAGGGCAGTCGCAGGGTTAACTATGGCTACACCTTC. This translates into CASSIQEGSRRVNYGYTF. The chain employs TRBV19 and TRBJ1-2; the D gene is possibly TRBD1 (5 bases). The CDR3 is 18 amino acids. Trimming stripped 3 bases from V and 1 base from J, with 21 bases between. CDR1 LNHDA and CDR2 SQIVND come from the germline V gene (reference sequence).